The 16 T cell receptor beta chains below were found in one sample sequenced in a study of cytomegalovirus exposure and HLA in healthy donors. 13 Jbeta primers and 60 Vbeta primers were used for the PCR. Assay used: immunoSEQ multiplex PCR; TCRdb lists only in-frame clones, some missing. The table shows 110,000 to 150,000 clones, with roughly four fifths occurring only once. Sequencing was done on a sample of PBMCs. The receptors shown here come from a male donor in good health and CMV-seronegative.

This clone was observed a handful of times. The chain recombines TRBV4-3 with TRBJ2-2; perhaps TRBD2 as D (6 bases). This CDR3 region has 14 residues. Trimming stripped 3 bases from V and 4 bases from J, with 9 bases between. The germline V gene encodes CDR1 LGHNA and CDR2 YSLEER. DNA for the CDR3: TGCGCCAGCAGCCACGGGAGTGGCACCGGGGAGCTGTTTTTT. It yields the protein CASSHGSGTGELFF.

V is TRBV7-9 and J is TRBJ2-4; D perhaps matches TRBD2 (6 bases). Trimming cost V 4 bases and J 6 bases, with 16 bases left between them. Germline assignment: CDR1 SEHNR and CDR2 FQNEAQ (reference sequence). The CDR3 totals 15 residues. This chain's CDR3 is CASSSGAGRGNIQYF. The CDR3 nucleotides are TGTGCCAGCAGCTCCGGGGCGGGGAGAGGAAACATTCAGTACTTC. The variable domain in full, with the rest retrieved from reference TRBV7-9 and TRBJ2-4, is DTGVSQNPRHKITKRGQNVTFRCDPISEHNRLYWYRQTLGQGPEFLTYFQNEAQLEKSRLLSDRFSAERPKGSFSTLEIQRTEQGDSAMYLCASSSGAGRGNIQYFGAGTRLSVL.

This clone was recorded only once. The chain is built from TRBV9 and TRBJ2-1, with 9 bases matching TRBD1. The CDR3 extends over 15 amino acids. Trimming removed 2 bases from V and 6 bases from J; junction bases left unmatched: 6. Per germline, CDR1 SGDLS and CDR2 YYNGEE. CDR3 protein: CASSVRTGDGNEQFF. CDR3 DNA: TGTGCCAGCAGCGTTCGGACAGGGGATGGCAATGAGCAGTTCTTC.

The J gene is TRBJ1-5, the V gene TRBV28; D ambiguous. Germline CDR1 MDHEN, CDR2 SYDVKM. There are 15 residues in the CDR3. V shed 6 bases and J shed 2 bases, with 14 bases lying between them. CDR3 amino acids: CASRLGGDGNQPQHF. CDR3 bases: TGTGCCAGCAGGCTCGGAGGTGATGGCAATCAGCCCCAGCATTTT.

The chain couples TRBV19 to TRBJ1-1; 7 bases align to TRBD1. The CDR3 is 12 residues long. Trimming took 5 bases from V and 5 from J; bases not matched to a gene: 2. Germline CDR1 reads LNHDA; CDR2 reads SQIVND (reference sequence). The CDR3 nucleotides read TGTGCCAGTAGTCGACAGGGTACTGAAGCTTTCTTT. Protein sequence: CASSRQGTEAFF.

The rearrangement joins TRBV9 to TRBJ1-2; tentatively, D is TRBD1 (5 bases). Deletions cut 4 bases from V and 3 bases from J, with 13 bases between. The CDR3 length is 14 residues. Per germline, CDR1 SGDLS and CDR2 YYNGEE. CDR3 sequence reads: CASSTPRADYGYTF. In DNA form, the CDR3 reads TGTGCCAGCAGCACGCCCAGGGCTGACTATGGCTACACCTTC.

The CDR3 region is CASSNQGFRELFF. The CDR3 DNA is TGTGCCAGCAGCAACCAGGGCTTCCGGGAGCTGTTTTTT. V and J are TRBV7-6 and TRBJ2-2; tentative D call: TRBD1 (5 bases). In germline, CDR1 is SGHVS, CDR2 FNYEAQ. Trimming cost V 5 bases and J 9 bases, with 13 bases left between them. The CDR3 totals 13 residues. The entire variable domain, with the rest obtained from reference TRBV7-6 and TRBJ2-2, is as follows: GAGVSQSPRYKVTKRGQDVALRCDPISGHVSLYWYRQALGQGPEFLTYFNYEAQQDKSGLPNDRFSAERPEGSISTLTIQRTEQRDSAMYRCASSNQGFRELFFGEGSRLTVL.

This sequence joins TRBV2 and TRBJ2-3, with 7 bases fitting TRBD2. The germline gives CDR1 SNHLY, CDR2 FYNNEI. V lost 8 bases to trimming and J lost 3 bases; unmatched junction nucleotides: 2. This CDR3 contains 12 residues. In nucleotides, the CDR3 is TGTGCCAGCTGGGGGGGTACAGATACGCAGTATTTT. This sequence encodes CASWGGTDTQYF.

The chain joins TRBV10-3 to TRBJ1-5; the match to TRBD1 covers 12 bases. This CDR3 spans 16 amino acids. J was trimmed by 7 bases and V by 5 bases; bases with no gene match: 9. Looked up from germline, CDR1 is ENHRY and CDR2 is SYGVKD. This CDR3 is CAISSGTGGTGQPQHF. The CDR3 nucleotides are TGTGCCATCAGTTCCGGGACAGGGGGCACGGGACAGCCCCAGCATTTT.

This rearrangement joins TRBV30 to TRBJ1-1, with 8 bases matching TRBD1. The CDR3 totals 13 residues. V gave up 8 bases and J gave up 4 bases; unmatched junction bases: 9. Germline V gene data show CDR1 as GTSNPN and CDR2 as SVGIG (reference sequence). CDR3 in amino acids: CAVDRGRSTEAFF. The CDR3 DNA sequence: TGTGCCGTCGACAGGGGACGGTCCACTGAAGCTTTCTTT.

V gene TRBV25-1 combines with J gene TRBJ2-1, with D uncertain. Germline CDR1 MGHDK, CDR2 SYGVNS. V was clipped by 7 bases and J by 0 bases, with 7 bases between them. CDR3 length equals 13 residues. This CDR3 is CASTAVSYNEQFF. In nucleotides, the CDR3 is TGTGCCAGCACTGCGGTCTCCTACAATGAGCAGTTCTTC.

This chain joins TRBV13 and TRBJ2-7; D remains ambiguous. The germline CDR1 and CDR2 sequences are PRHDT and FYEKMQ (reference sequence). The CDR3 has 13 amino acids. V lost 4 bases and J lost 6, with 13 bases in between. The CDR3 here is CASSSPPWAEQYF. Here the CDR3 DNA reads TGTGCCAGCAGCTCGCCCCCGTGGGCCGAGCAGTACTTC.

The CDR3: CSATQRGPRGEQFF. CDR3 nucleotides: TGCAGCGCAACCCAGCGGGGTCCTAGGGGTGAGCAGTTCTTC. V usage is TRBV29-1 and J usage is TRBJ2-1, with 7 positions matching TRBD2. CDR3 length equals 14 residues. V lost 7 bases to trimming and J lost 9 bases; unmatched junction nucleotides: 15. Germline CDR1 and CDR2: SQVTM and ANQGSEA.

The V call is TRBV19, the J call TRBJ1-1; D not resolved. In germline, CDR1 is LNHDA, CDR2 SQIVND (reference sequence). V was trimmed by 4 bases and J by 4 bases, leaving 10 bases between them. This CDR3 region has 13 residues. CDR3 loop: CASSREFSTEAFF. In nucleotides, the CDR3 is TGTGCCAGTAGTAGGGAGTTCAGCACTGAAGCTTTCTTT.

V gene TRBV6-6 combines with J gene TRBJ2-3; 7 bases line up with TRBD2. The CDR3 runs 15 residues. V shed 4 bases, J shed 0 bases, and the junction held 4 bases outside the gene matches. CDR1 MNHNY and CDR2 SVGAGI come from the germline V gene (reference sequence). The DNA of the CDR3 is TGTGCCAGCAGTTCTAGCGGTGCTAGCACAGATACGCAGTATTTT. This codes for CASSSSGASTDTQYF.

This clone was seen once. This chain joins TRBV13 and TRBJ2-7; D perhaps matches TRBD1 (6 bases). This CDR3 has 15 residues. Per the germline V gene, CDR1 is PRHDT and CDR2 is FYEKMQ (reference sequence). V lost 6 bases and J lost 2, with 17 bases in between. The CDR3 nucleotides read TGTGCCAGCAGTTACTCGACAGGAATCACCTACGAGCAGTACTTC. This gives the protein CASSYSTGITYEQYF. Based on the CDR3 plus reference TRBV13 and TRBJ2-7, the full variable domain is AAGVIQSPRHLIKEKRETATLKCYPIPRHDTVYWYQQGPGQDPQFLISFYEKMQSDKGSIPDRFSAQQFSDYHSELNMSSLELGDSALYFCASSYSTGITYEQYFGPGTRLTVT.